The sequence of this T cell receptor beta chain was determined in a study of T cell responses to AZD1222 COVID-19 vaccine. Study-wide points: Increases in Spike-specific TCR breadth and depth were seen after two AZD1222 doses.

V shed 5 bases and J shed 0 bases, with 13 bases lying between them. Germline assignment: CDR1 KGHSH and CDR2 LQKENI. The CDR3 sequence is 15 residues long. Sequenced by immunoSEQ multiplex PCR; TCRdb stores in-frame clones only, minus some. The sample includes 120,000 to 150,000 clones, roughly 91% seen only once; the top ten take 1.5% to 2%. As to this clone: Its antigen is as yet unknown.

This TCR was recovered from an adult in good health. The chain carries TRBV18 and TRBJ1-2; D might be TRBD1 (6 bases). The starting material was peripheral blood, obtained on day 0 of AZD1222 vaccination. Here the CDR3 reads CASSTVTGSNYGYTF. CDR3 nucleotide sequence: TGTGCCAGCTCAACAGTGACAGGATCTAACTATGGCTACACCTTC.